A single sample is the source of the 7 T cell receptor beta chains below, sequenced in a study of Graves' ophthalmopathy and Graves' hyperthyroidism. Amplified material comprised TCR beta CDR3 regions derived from RNA transcripts. HTBI-primed RT-PCR formed the first round, and a multiplex PCR formed the second. TCRdb processed the multiplex PCR reads anew with MiXCR; each CDR3 protein has one entry. The sample records approximately 640,000 distinct CDR3 sequences, over 40% being singletons. Sequencing was performed on peripheral blood. Source of these receptors: an adult man with Graves' ophthalmopathy.

Regarding this clonotype: A junction end diverges from the germline sequence, so it may reflect a read error. This chain joins TRBV7-9 and TRBJ1-2, with D possibly TRBD1 on 5 matching bases. Looked up from germline, CDR1 is SEHNR and CDR2 is FQNEAQ (reference sequence). This CDR3 has 15 amino acids. Written as DNA, the CDR3 is TGCGCCAGCAGCCCAATGGGGCGGCTGGTCTATGGCTACACCTTC. It encodes CASSPMGRLVYGYTF.

This clonotype was counted ten times or more. This chain links TRBV9 with TRBJ1-1; perhaps TRBD1 as D (5 bases). Germline CDR1 reads SGDLS; CDR2 reads YYNGEE. The CDR3 sequence is 15 residues long. The V end lost 0 bases, the J end lost 1 base, and 10 bases lay between the germline ends. CDR3 in DNA: TGTGCCAGCAGCGTAGGGGGGACCGGGAACACTGAAGCTTTCTTT. Translated, it gives CASSVGGTGNTEAFF.

This clonotype was seen only a few times. The V and J genes are TRBV9 and TRBJ2-7, with D maybe TRBD1 (6 bases). The CDR3 is 15 residues long. Trimming cost V 3 bases and J 2 bases, with 15 bases left between them. Germline CDR1 is SGDLS and CDR2 is YYNGEE. The CDR3 region has the DNA TGTGCCAGCAGCGGAACGACAGGTGGTCCCTACGAGCAGTACTTC. As protein: CASSGTTGGPYEQYF.

About this clonotype: Given a much more abundant clone one base away, this may be a read error. Likely a read error: the CDR3 ends without its conserved phenylalanine or tryptophan. The chain joins TRBV9 to TRBJ1-1; maybe TRBD1 (5 bases). V lost 7 bases, J lost 2 bases, and 18 bases lay in between. The CDR3 runs 15 residues. Germline CDR1 is SGDLS and CDR2 is YYNGEE. The CDR3 region is CASQRGSGINTEAFI. CDR3 coding DNA: TGTGCCAGCCAACGGGGCTCAGGGATAAACACTGAAGCTTTCATT.

This clonotype was seen at least ten times. V and J are TRBV2 and TRBJ1-1; D call uncertain. V was pared by 4 bases and J by 4 bases, with 13 bases between. The germline gives CDR1 SNHLY, CDR2 FYNNEI. The CDR3 is 14 residues long. CDR3 region: CASSGHSLGTEAFF. CDR3 bases: TGTGCCAGCAGTGGTCACTCCCTCGGCACTGAAGCTTTCTTT.

V usage is TRBV4-1 and J usage is TRBJ1-2, with no clear D. V was shortened by 6 bases and J by 0 bases, with 14 bases between the two germline ends. Germline CDR1 is MGHRA and CDR2 is YSYEKL. The CDR3 totals 15 residues. In DNA form, the CDR3 reads TGCGCCAGCAGGGGAGAAAAAGATTCTAACTATGGCTACACCTTC. Translated: CASRGEKDSNYGYTF.

This clonotype was detected ten times or more. V gene TRBV12-3 or TRBV12-4 combines with J gene TRBJ1-5; D gene ambiguous. This CDR3 contains 13 residues. Trimming pared 6 bases from V and 4 bases from J, leaving 10 bases between. For the CDR3, the DNA is TGTGCCAGCAGCTTTTTGAGAAATCAGCCCCAGCATTTT. This gives the protein CASSFLRNQPQHF.